Shown below are 24 T cell receptor beta chains from a single sample sequenced in a study of T-cell reconstitution after alpha-beta-depleted transplantation in children. Molecular barcoding with unique molecular identifiers was used for the TCRbeta library. TCRdb reprocessed the PCR reads via MiXCR and lists one record per CDR3 protein. The sample has approximately 500,000 distinct CDR3 sequences; approximately 30% are singletons. The sample in question was PBMCs, obtained before TCRalphabeta/CD19-depleted stem cell transplant. Every receptor here comes from a boy under two years old with Wiskott-Aldrich syndrome, due to receive a stem cell transplant.

The rearrangement joins TRBV5-1 to TRBJ1-1, with 8 bases aligning to TRBD1. Germline V gives CDR1 SGHRS, CDR2 YFSETQ. The CDR3 is 14 residues long. The V segment lost 4 bases and the J segment 4 bases; nucleotides outside the gene matches: 6. The CDR3 loop reads CASSGQGEGTEAFF. For the CDR3, the DNA is TGCGCCAGCAGCGGACAGGGTGAGGGCACTGAAGCTTTCTTT.

This clonotype was seen more than once but under ten times. The chain recombines TRBV6-6 with TRBJ2-1; the D gene is possibly TRBD2 (5 bases). The V and J ends lost 8 bases and 7 bases respectively, with 12 bases between them. Germline V gives CDR1 MNHNY, CDR2 SVGAGI (reference sequence). CDR3 length: 12 amino acids. The CDR3: CASGLGDNEQFF. The CDR3 DNA reads TGTGCCAGCGGGTTGGGAGATAATGAGCAGTTCTTC.

This clonotype has just a few counts. V usage is TRBV11-3 and J usage is TRBJ2-5; 8 positions match TRBD2. Trimming at V came to 5 bases and at J to 6 bases, leaving 11 bases not matched to a gene. Germline-derived CDR1 and CDR2 are SGHNT and YENEEA. This CDR3 has 15 residues. Here the CDR3 reads CASSAGSGGVQTQYF. The DNA for the CDR3 is TGTGCCAGCAGCGCGGGGTCGGGAGGGGTGCAGACCCAGTACTTC.

This clonotype was seen a few times. V and J are TRBV5-1 and TRBJ2-1; possible D gene TRBD2, 5 bases. Trimming cost V 0 bases and J 2 bases, with 9 bases left between them. CDR1 is SGHRS and CDR2 is YFSETQ in the germline V gene. The CDR3 consists of 15 residues. The CDR3 here is CASSLEGAPYNEQFF. CDR3 in DNA: TGCGCCAGCAGCTTGGAGGGAGCGCCCTACAATGAGCAGTTCTTC.

The table lists this clonotype with many counts. The gene calls are TRBV10-3 and TRBJ2-1, with 14 bases matching TRBD2. The CDR3 is made up of 15 amino acids. The germline V gene encodes CDR1 ENHRY and CDR2 SYGVKD. The ends lost 4 bases at V and 6 bases at J; junction bases unmatched: 2. The CDR3 nucleotides read TGTGCCATCAGTGGGGGACTAGCGGGAGTCAATGAGCAGTTCTTC. Protein product: CAISGGLAGVNEQFF.

This clonotype was detected only a few times. The V gene is TRBV10-3, the J gene TRBJ2-5, with 8 bases lining up with TRBD1. The CDR3 spans 14 residues. Per germline, CDR1 ENHRY and CDR2 SYGVKD. Trimming cost V 5 bases and J 1 base; bases outside gene matches: 3. Here the CDR3 reads CAISPQGAQETQYF. The CDR3 nucleotides are TGTGCCATCAGTCCTCAGGGGGCCCAAGAGACCCAGTACTTC.

V gene TRBV28 combines with J gene TRBJ1-6, with D possibly being TRBD1 (6 bases). The V gene lost 6 bases and the J gene lost 10 bases, with 16 bases spanning the gap. This CDR3 region has 14 residues. Germline V lookup: CDR1 MDHEN, CDR2 SYDVKM. The CDR3 reads CASSSVGGGSPLHF. As DNA, the CDR3 is TGTGCCAGCAGCTCAGTAGGGGGAGGCTCACCCCTCCACTTT.

The chain carries TRBV3-1 and TRBJ1-2, with D uncertain. Germline V gene sequence: CDR1 LGHDT, CDR2 YNNKEL (reference sequence). V was trimmed by 0 bases and J by 5 bases, leaving 13 bases between them. This CDR3 is 15 amino acids long. The CDR3 loop is CASSQEPRVGYGYTF. DNA of the CDR3: TGTGCCAGCAGCCAAGAGCCAAGGGTAGGATATGGCTACACCTTC. Filled out from reference TRBV3-1 and TRBJ1-2, the complete variable domain reads DTAVSQTPKYLVTQMGNDKSIKCEQNLGHDTMYWYKQDSKKFLKIMFSYNNKELIINETVPNRFSPKSPDKAHLNLHINSLELGDSAVYFCASSQEPRVGYGYTFGSGTRLTVV.

The chain carries TRBV5-1 and TRBJ1-4, with D unclear. V gave up 0 bases and J gave up 8 bases, with 11 bases separating them. Germline V gene sequence: CDR1 SGHRS, CDR2 YFSETQ. The CDR3 loop spans 14 amino acids. The CDR3 bases are TGCGCCAGCAGCTTGGTCGGCACCTCCGAAAAACTGTTTTTT. It specifies CASSLVGTSEKLFF. Looking up the rest from reference TRBV5-1 and TRBJ1-4 gives the full variable domain: KAGVTQTPRYLIKTRGQQVTLSCSPISGHRSVSWYQQTPGQGLQFLFEYFSETQRNKGNFPGRFSGRQFSNSRSEMNVSTLELGDSALYLCASSLVGTSEKLFFGSGTQLSVL.

In its sample, this clonotype was seen a few times. This chain links TRBV29-1 with TRBJ2-1, with TRBD2 matching over 7 bases. The germline V gene encodes CDR1 SQVTM and CDR2 ANQGSEA. Trimming took 3 bases from V and 4 from J; bases not matched to a gene: 6. CDR3 size: 14 residues. CDR3: CSVEGGGSYNEQFF. The CDR3 nucleotides are TGCAGCGTTGAGGGAGGCGGGAGTTACAATGAGCAGTTCTTC.

This clonotype was counted only a few times. The chain combines TRBV14 with TRBJ2-1; 7 bases map to TRBD2. This CDR3 region has 14 residues. CDR1 is SGHDN and CDR2 is FVKESK in the germline V gene. Trimming at V came to 6 bases and at J to 5 bases, leaving 7 bases not matched to a gene. Here the CDR3 reads CASRPGTTNNEQFF. The CDR3 DNA sequence: TGTGCCAGCAGACCCGGGACTACAAACAATGAGCAGTTCTTC.

This clonotype has a handful of counts. The J gene is TRBJ2-3, the V gene TRBV5-1; D call uncertain. The V gene lost 4 bases and the J gene lost 0 bases, with 9 bases spanning the gap. Germline V lookup: CDR1 SGHRS, CDR2 YFSETQ. The length of the CDR3 is 14 residues. CDR3 sequence: CASSAETSTDTQYF. CDR3 in DNA: TGCGCCAGCAGCGCCGAAACTAGCACAGATACGCAGTATTTT.

The chain has TRBV20-1 and TRBJ2-4, with 7 bases lining up with TRBD1. This CDR3 comprises 13 residues. The germline gives CDR1 DFQATT, CDR2 SNEGSKA (reference sequence). V dropped 6 bases and J dropped 3; count of bases not matched to a gene: 5. CDR3 nucleotides: TGCAGTGCAGGACAGGTAGTCAAAAACATTCAGTACTTC. Translation gives CSAGQVVKNIQYF.

The chain is built from TRBV29-1 and TRBJ2-1; 12 bases are a match to TRBD2. Germline V gene sequence: CDR1 SQVTM, CDR2 ANQGSEA. The CDR3 spans 13 residues. V was clipped by 4 bases and J by 7 bases; unmatched bases: 2. The CDR3 protein is CSVGLAGENEQFF. The CDR3 coding sequence is TGCAGCGTTGGACTAGCGGGAGAGAATGAGCAGTTCTTC.

This clonotype has only a few counts. J is TRBJ2-7 and V is TRBV27; tentative D call: TRBD2 (6 bases). This CDR3 is 16 amino acids long. Germline loops: CDR1 MNHEY, CDR2 SMNVEV (reference sequence). The germline V and J ends were trimmed by 7 bases and 0 bases, with 19 bases remaining between them. As DNA, the CDR3 is TGTGCCAGCAATCAGGCGGGACTCCCTAACTCCTACGAGCAGTACTTC. It codes for CASNQAGLPNSYEQYF.

This chain uses TRBV11-2 with TRBJ2-5, with D possibly being TRBD2 (5 bases). The CDR3 extends over 16 amino acids. Germline lookup yields CDR1 SGHAT and CDR2 FQNNGV. Trimming removed 1 base at V and 2 bases at J, with 14 bases between. In nucleotides, the CDR3 is TGTGCCAGCAGCTTAGGAGGAGCTAGAGGGCAAGAGACCCAGTACTTC. Translation gives CASSLGGARGQETQYF.

This clonotype was observed a few times. The chain joins TRBV11-2 to TRBJ1-1; D is unclear. Trimming stripped 3 bases from V and 1 base from J, with 9 bases between. The CDR3 loop spans 14 amino acids. Germline-derived CDR1 and CDR2 are SGHAT and FQNNGV. CDR3 nucleotide sequence: TGTGCCAGCAGCTTCTCGGCGGGGAACACTGAAGCTTTCTTT. Protein sequence: CASSFSAGNTEAFF.

CDR3: CASSQVGGRETQYF. CDR3 nucleotide sequence: TGTGCCAGCAGTCAGGTGGGCGGACGGGAGACCCAGTACTTC. This chain connects TRBV5-5 to TRBJ2-5, with D hard to call. V was cut by 5 bases and J by 5 bases, with 16 bases left in between. Germline CDR1 is SGHKS and CDR2 is YYEKEE (reference sequence). The length of the CDR3 is 14 residues.

The V and J genes are TRBV7-2 and TRBJ2-5; 8 positions agree with TRBD2. The V gene's germline CDR1 is SGHTA and CDR2 FQGNSA. J lost 4 bases, V lost 2 bases, and 12 bases had no gene match. This CDR3 contains 17 residues. This chain's CDR3 is CASSLPSYGRAGETQYF. The CDR3 DNA is TGTGCCAGCAGCTTACCCTCTTACGGGAGGGCGGGAGAGACCCAGTACTTC.

This clonotype was detected many times. This chain links TRBV9 with TRBJ2-5; tentatively, D is TRBD1 or TRBD2 (5 bases each). The germline V gene encodes CDR1 SGDLS and CDR2 YYNGEE. The CDR3 is 15 residues long. V was cut by 2 bases and J by 4 bases, with 15 bases left in between. The CDR3 coding sequence is TGTGCCAGCAGCGTTTCCGCCACAGGAGGAGAGACCCAGTACTTC. Its translation is CASSVSATGGETQYF.

This sequence joins TRBV7-3 and TRBJ2-3, with D possibly being TRBD1 or TRBD2 (5 bases each). Between the trimmed V and J ends, which lost 4 bases and 1 base, there was a span of 9 bases. The CDR3 contains 14 residues. Germline V lookup: CDR1 SGHTA, CDR2 FQGTGA. CDR3 in amino acids: CASSSGPRTDTQYF. CDR3 DNA sequence: TGTGCCAGCAGCTCGGGACCGCGCACAGATACGCAGTATTTT.

This clonotype was seen more than once but under ten times. This chain uses TRBV27 with TRBJ2-2, with D possibly being TRBD2 (6 bases). This CDR3 has 15 residues. The V end lost 6 bases, the J end lost 4 bases, and 15 bases lay between the germline ends. CDR1 MNHEY and CDR2 SMNVEV come from the germline V gene (reference sequence). In nucleotides, the CDR3 is TGTGCCAGCAGGCACCTCCGGGACTCCACCGGGGAGCTGTTTTTT. This sequence encodes CASRHLRDSTGELFF.

The gene calls are TRBV11-2 and TRBJ2-7, with TRBD1 matching 11 bases. The CDR3 consists of 16 residues. Germline V gene data show CDR1 as SGHAT and CDR2 as FQNNGV. V shed 5 bases and J 6 bases; nucleotides not matched to a gene: 12. CDR3 nucleotides: TGTGCCAGCAGCCCGGGTTCCGGGACAGGGGGTTTCGAGCAGTACTTC. It translates to CASSPGSGTGGFEQYF.

The chain couples TRBV29-1 to TRBJ1-2; 7 bases map to TRBD1. J gave up 6 bases and V 1 base, and 2 bases lay outside the gene matches. This CDR3 comprises 12 residues. The germline V gene has CDR1 SQVTM and CDR2 ANQGSEA. The CDR3 DNA reads as TGCAGCGTTGAAGCAGGGACAGATGGCTACACCTTC. As protein: CSVEAGTDGYTF.